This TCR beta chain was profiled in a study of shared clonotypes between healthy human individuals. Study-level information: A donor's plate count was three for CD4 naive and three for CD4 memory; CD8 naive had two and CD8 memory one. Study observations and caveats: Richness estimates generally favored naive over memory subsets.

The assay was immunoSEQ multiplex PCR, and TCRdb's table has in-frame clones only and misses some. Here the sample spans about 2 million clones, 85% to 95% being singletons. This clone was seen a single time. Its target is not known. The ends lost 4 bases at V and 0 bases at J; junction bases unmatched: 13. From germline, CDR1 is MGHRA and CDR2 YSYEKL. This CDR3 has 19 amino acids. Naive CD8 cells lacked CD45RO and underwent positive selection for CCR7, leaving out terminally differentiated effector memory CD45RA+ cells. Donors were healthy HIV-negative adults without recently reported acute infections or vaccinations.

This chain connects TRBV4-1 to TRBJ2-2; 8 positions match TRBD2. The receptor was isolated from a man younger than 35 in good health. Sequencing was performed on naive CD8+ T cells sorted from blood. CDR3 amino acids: CASSPRIMAGGTNTGELFF. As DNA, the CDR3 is TGCGCCAGCAGCCCAAGGATCATGGCGGGAGGCACGAACACCGGGGAGCTGTTTTTT.